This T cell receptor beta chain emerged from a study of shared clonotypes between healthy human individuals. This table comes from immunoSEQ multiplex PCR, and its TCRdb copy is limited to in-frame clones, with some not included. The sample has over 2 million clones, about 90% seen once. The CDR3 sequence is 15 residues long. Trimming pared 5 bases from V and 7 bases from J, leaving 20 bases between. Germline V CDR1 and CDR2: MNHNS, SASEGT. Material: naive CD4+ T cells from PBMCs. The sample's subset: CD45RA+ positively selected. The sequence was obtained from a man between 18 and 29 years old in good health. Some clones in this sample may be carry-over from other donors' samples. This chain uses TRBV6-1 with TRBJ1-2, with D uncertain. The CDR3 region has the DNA TGTGCCAGCAGTCCTCTAGGGCAGGCCCGTCTTGGCTACACCTTC. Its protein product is CASSPLGQARLGYTF.